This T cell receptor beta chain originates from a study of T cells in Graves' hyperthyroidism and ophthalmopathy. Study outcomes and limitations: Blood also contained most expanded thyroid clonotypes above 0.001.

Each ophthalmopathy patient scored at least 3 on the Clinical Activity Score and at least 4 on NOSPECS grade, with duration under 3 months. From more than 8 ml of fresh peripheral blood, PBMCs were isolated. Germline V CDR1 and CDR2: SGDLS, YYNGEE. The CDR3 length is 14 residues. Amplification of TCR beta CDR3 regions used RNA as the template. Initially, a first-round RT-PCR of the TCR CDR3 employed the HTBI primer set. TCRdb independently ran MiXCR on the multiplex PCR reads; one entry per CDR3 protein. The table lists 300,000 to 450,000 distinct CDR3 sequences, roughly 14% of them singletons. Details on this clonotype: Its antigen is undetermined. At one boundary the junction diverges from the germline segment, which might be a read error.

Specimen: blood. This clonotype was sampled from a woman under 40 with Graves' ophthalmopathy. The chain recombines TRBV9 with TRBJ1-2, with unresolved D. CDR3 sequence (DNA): TGTGCCAGCACCGGTTCGCCAGCTAATTATGGCTACACCTTC. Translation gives CASTGSPANYGYTF.